These 3 T cell receptor beta chains came from one sample sequenced in a study of blood T cells in healthy people across ages. It was with a sample-barcoded 5' primer and a J-beta primer mix that a second PCR of roughly 6 to 11 cycles was run. TCRdb re-called the 5' RACE reads with MiXCR, one entry per CDR3 protein. The table has hundreds of thousands of distinct CDR3 sequences, 35% to 40% seen once. Source material: blood. The receptors derive from a young man in good health.

This clonotype was found many times. V gene TRBV7-2 combines with J gene TRBJ2-1; D remains ambiguous. CDR1 and CDR2 (germline): SGHTA, FQGNSA. V dropped 1 base and J dropped 5 bases, with 9 bases sitting between them. This CDR3 has 14 amino acids. The DNA for the CDR3 is TGTGCCAGCAGCTTAGTCGCAGAAGACAATGAGCAGTTCTTC. Its translation is CASSLVAEDNEQFF.

Points on this clonotype: A much larger clone lies one base from this, so it may be a read error. The chain uses TRBV21-1 and TRBJ2-5; the table names TRBD1, a call not compared with the DNA. TRBV21-1 is a listed pseudogene. This CDR3 is built from 13 residues. The CDR3 spells CAIGSPFHNEQYF. CDR3 coding DNA: TGTGCCATTGGTTCGCCCTTTCACAATGAGCAGTACTTC.

Ten or more counts support this clonotype. The chain uses TRBV7-2 and TRBJ2-5; D is possibly TRBD2 (6 bases). Trimming took 1 base from V and 1 from J, leaving 10 bases between them. Per the germline V gene, CDR1 is SGHTA and CDR2 is FQGNSA. This CDR3 contains 15 residues. Here the CDR3 DNA reads TGTGCCAGCAGCTTAGACGGGGGTGGCCAAGAGACCCAGTACTTC. Encoded protein: CASSLDGGGQETQYF.